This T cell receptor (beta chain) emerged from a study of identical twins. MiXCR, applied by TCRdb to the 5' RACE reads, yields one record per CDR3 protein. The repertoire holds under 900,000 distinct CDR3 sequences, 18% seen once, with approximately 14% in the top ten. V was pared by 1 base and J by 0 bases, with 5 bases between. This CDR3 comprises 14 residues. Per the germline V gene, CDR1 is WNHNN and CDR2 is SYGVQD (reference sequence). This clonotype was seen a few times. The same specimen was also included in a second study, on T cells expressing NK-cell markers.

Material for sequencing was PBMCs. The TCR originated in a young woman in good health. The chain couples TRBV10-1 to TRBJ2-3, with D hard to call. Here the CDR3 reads CASSELVSTDTQYF. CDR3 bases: TGCGCCAGCAGTGAGTTGGTTAGCACAGATACGCAGTATTTT.